A single TCR beta chain is shown here with its context. Germline assignment: CDR1 SGHVS and CDR2 FQNEAQ. The CDR3 totals 19 residues. The V end lost 4 bases, the J end lost 2 bases, and 24 bases lay between the germline ends. The repertoire was sequenced with immunoSEQ multiplex PCR; TCRdb's copy has only in-frame clones and lacks some. Among tens of thousands of clones listed, about 98% were seen once. This specimen comes from a study of technical replicates of blood from a few donors. The receptor was derived from a human donor in good health. Specimen: T cells isolated from PBMCs. The rearrangement joins TRBV7-8 to TRBJ1-5, with D possibly being TRBD1 (6 bases). CDR3 sequence (DNA): TGTGCCAGCAGCTCCAATTTTCAACTAGGCAGGGGAGGCAATCAGCCCCAGCATTTT. This gives the protein CASSSNFQLGRGGNQPQHF.